The T cell receptor beta chain under discussion was sequenced for a study of vaccination and CD4 T cells after COVID-19. Study information: Comprising six males and four females, the convalescent participants counted two Hispanic individuals among them. Vaccinees got either two BNT162b2 doses or two mRNA-1273 doses. The post-vaccine samples came a median roughly 72 days after dose two (range 14 to 241).

The CDR3 is 14 amino acids. V lost 3 bases and J lost 3, with 12 bases in between. Germline CDR1 reads DFQATT; CDR2 reads SNEGSKA (reference sequence). Documented treatment: 10-day PBMC culture with coronavirus spike peptide pools or control peptides (ViraFEST assay). With the Oncomine TCR Beta short-read assay, DNA from cultured CD4+ T cells was sequenced. Genomic DNA was isolated from CD4+ T cells that had been cultured. In TCRdb, the PCR reads were re-called with MiXCR into one record per CDR3 protein. Of approximately 12,000 distinct CDR3 sequences listed, 53% were seen once; the top ten hold about 30%. On this clonotype: Its specificity is not known.

The sequence derives from a human donor who had recovered from COVID-19. The chain has TRBV20-1 and TRBJ2-1; D perhaps matches TRBD2 (6 bases). Sequencing was carried out using CD4+ T cells from blood, cultured in vitro. The DNA for the CDR3 is TGCAGTGCTAGGGGGACTCTTATCTACAATGAGCAGTTCTTC. This encodes CSARGTLIYNEQFF.